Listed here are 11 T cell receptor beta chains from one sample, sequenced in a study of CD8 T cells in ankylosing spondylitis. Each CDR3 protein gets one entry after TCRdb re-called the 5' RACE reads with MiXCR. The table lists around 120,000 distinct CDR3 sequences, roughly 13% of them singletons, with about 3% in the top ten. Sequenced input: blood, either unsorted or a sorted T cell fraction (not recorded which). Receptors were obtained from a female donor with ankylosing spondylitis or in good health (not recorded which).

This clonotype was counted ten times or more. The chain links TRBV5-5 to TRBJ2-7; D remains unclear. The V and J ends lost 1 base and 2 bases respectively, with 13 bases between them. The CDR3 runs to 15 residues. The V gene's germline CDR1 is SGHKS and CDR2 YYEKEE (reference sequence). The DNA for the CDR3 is TGTGCCAGCAGCTTGTCGTTTACAGAAGCCTACGAGCAGTACTTC. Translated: CASSLSFTEAYEQYF.

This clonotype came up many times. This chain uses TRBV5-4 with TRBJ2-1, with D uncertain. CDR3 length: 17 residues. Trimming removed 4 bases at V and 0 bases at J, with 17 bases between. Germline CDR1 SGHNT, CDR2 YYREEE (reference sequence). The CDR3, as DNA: TGTGCCAGCAGCCCGGAACTCCAAGCGAGCTCCTACAATGAGCAGTTCTTC. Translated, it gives CASSPELQASSYNEQFF.

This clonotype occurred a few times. The CDR3 DNA reads as TGTGCCAGCAGCTTAGTTACAGGGCCCACTGAAGCTTTCTTT. This sequence encodes CASSLVTGPTEAFF. V gene TRBV7-2 combines with J gene TRBJ1-1; D is possibly TRBD1 (6 bases). Between the trimmed V and J ends, which lost 1 base and 4 bases, there was a span of 10 bases. The CDR3 covers 14 residues. Germline loops: CDR1 SGHTA, CDR2 FQGNSA. Full variable domain (rest looked up from reference TRBV7-2 and TRBJ1-1): GAGVSQSPSNKVTEKGKDVELRCDPISGHTALYWYRQSLGQGLEFLIYFQGNSAPDKSGLPSDRFSAERTGGSVSTLTIQRTQQEDSAVYLCASSLVTGPTEAFFGQGTRLTVV.

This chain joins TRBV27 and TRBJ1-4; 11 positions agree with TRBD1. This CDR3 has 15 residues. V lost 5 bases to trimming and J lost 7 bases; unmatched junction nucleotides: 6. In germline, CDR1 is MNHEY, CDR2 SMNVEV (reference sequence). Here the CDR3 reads CASSVRDRGTEKLFF. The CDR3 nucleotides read TGTGCCAGCAGTGTCCGGGACAGGGGGACTGAAAAACTGTTTTTT.

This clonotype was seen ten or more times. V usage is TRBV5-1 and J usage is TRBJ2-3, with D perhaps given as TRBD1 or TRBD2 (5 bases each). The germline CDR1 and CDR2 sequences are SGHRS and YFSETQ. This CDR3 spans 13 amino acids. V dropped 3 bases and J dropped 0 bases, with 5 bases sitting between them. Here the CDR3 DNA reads TGCGCCAGCAGCTGGGGGAGCACAGATACGCAGTATTTT. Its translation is CASSWGSTDTQYF.

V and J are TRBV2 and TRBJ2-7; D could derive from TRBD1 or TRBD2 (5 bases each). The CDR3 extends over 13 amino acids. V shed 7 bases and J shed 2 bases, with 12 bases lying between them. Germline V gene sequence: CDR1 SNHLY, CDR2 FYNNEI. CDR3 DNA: TGTGCCAGCACCGAGGGGCCAACCTACGAGCAGTACTTC. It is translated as CASTEGPTYEQYF.

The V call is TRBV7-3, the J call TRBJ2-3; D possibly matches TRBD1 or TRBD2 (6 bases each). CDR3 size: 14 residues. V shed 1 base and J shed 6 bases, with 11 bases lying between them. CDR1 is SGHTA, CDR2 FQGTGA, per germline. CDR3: CASSLNREADTQYF. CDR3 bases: TGTGCCAGCAGCTTAAACAGGGAGGCGGATACGCAGTATTTT.

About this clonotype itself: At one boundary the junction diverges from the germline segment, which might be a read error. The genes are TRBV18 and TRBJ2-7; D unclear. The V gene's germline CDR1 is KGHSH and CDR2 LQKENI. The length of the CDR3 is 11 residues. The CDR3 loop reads CASSPSDERYF. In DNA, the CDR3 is TGTGCCAGCTCACCCAGCGACGAGCGGTACTTC.

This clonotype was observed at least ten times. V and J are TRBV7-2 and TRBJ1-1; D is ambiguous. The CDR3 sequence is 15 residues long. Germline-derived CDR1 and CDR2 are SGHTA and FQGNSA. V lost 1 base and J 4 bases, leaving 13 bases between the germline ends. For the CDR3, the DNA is TGTGCCAGCAGCTTAGGAACAACCACCGGCACTGAAGCTTTCTTT. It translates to CASSLGTTTGTEAFF.

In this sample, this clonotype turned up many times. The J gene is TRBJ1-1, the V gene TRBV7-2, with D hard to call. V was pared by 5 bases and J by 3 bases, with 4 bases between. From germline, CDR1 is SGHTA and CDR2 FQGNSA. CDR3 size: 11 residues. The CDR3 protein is CASSRDTEAFF. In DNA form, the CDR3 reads TGTGCCAGCAGCCGGGACACTGAAGCTTTCTTT.

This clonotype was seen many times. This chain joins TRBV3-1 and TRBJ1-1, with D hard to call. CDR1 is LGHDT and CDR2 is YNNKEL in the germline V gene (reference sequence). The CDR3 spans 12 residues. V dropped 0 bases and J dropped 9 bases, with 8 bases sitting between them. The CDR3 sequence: CASSQDGWKAFF. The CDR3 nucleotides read TGTGCCAGCAGCCAAGACGGTTGGAAAGCTTTCTTT.